The 8 T cell receptor beta chains below come from one sample, sequenced in a study of T cells in Graves' hyperthyroidism and ophthalmopathy. TCR beta CDR3 sequences were amplified from RNA transcripts. HTBI primers were used for first-round RT-PCR of the TCR CDR3. TCRdb re-analysed the multiplex PCR reads in MiXCR, keeping a single row per CDR3 protein. The sample lists fewer than 650,000 distinct CDR3 sequences; 40% to 55% were seen once. The sample comprised peripheral blood or thyroid tissue (not recorded which). The receptors come from an adult woman with Graves' disease, either hyperthyroidism or ophthalmopathy (not recorded which).

The V call is TRBV15, the J call TRBJ1-2; 12 bases align to TRBD1. This CDR3 spans 15 amino acids. Germline CDR1 is LNHNV and CDR2 is YYDKDF (reference sequence). V lost 4 bases to trimming and J lost 4 bases; unmatched junction nucleotides: 4. CDR3 coding DNA: TGTGCCACCAGCACGGGGACAGGGGGCCGCTATGGCTACACCTTC. Protein sequence: CATSTGTGGRYGYTF.

This clonotype was observed many times. V and J are TRBV5-1 and TRBJ2-5; D is unresolved. Trimming stripped 2 bases from V and 3 bases from J, with 14 bases between. Germline assignment: CDR1 SGHRS and CDR2 YFSETQ. The CDR3 covers 15 residues. The CDR3 loop reads CASSFPVGVEETQYF. In DNA, the CDR3 is TGCGCCAGCAGCTTCCCGGTTGGAGTAGAAGAGACCCAGTACTTC.

CDR3 in amino acids: CATGAQYF. CDR3 coding DNA: TGTGCCACGGGGGCCCAGTACTTC. This chain uses TRBV10-3 with TRBJ2-5, with D possibly TRBD2 on 6 matching bases. Trimming cost V 10 bases and J 9 bases, with 6 bases left between them. This CDR3 has 8 amino acids. CDR1 is ENHRY and CDR2 is SYGVKD in the germline V gene.

This clonotype was detected ten times or more. The J gene is TRBJ2-7, the V gene TRBV4-1, with TRBD2 matching 11 bases. Per the germline V gene, CDR1 is MGHRA and CDR2 is YSYEKL. This CDR3 has 15 residues. V shed 1 base and J 4 bases; nucleotides not matched to a gene: 3. The chain's CDR3 is CASSQVTSGRYEQYF. CDR3 sequence (DNA): TGCGCCAGCAGCCAAGTTACTAGCGGGAGATACGAGCAGTACTTC.

The chain joins TRBV10-3 to TRBJ2-5; 9 bases line up with TRBD1. CDR1 and CDR2 from the germline V gene are ENHRY and SYGVKD. V gave up 2 bases and J gave up 5 bases; unmatched junction bases: 3. The CDR3 length is 14 residues. As DNA, the CDR3 is TGTGCCATCAGTGAGACAGGGGGCGGGGAGACCCAGTACTTC. Translating it yields CAISETGGGETQYF.

CDR3 region: CAIGRGPLNEKLFF. The CDR3, as DNA: TGTGCCATCGGCCGGGGGCCGCTTAATGAAAAACTGTTTTTT. This chain connects TRBV10-3 to TRBJ1-4; D possibly corresponds to TRBD1 (6 bases). Deletions cut 8 bases from V and 4 bases from J, with 14 bases between. Germline loops: CDR1 ENHRY, CDR2 SYGVKD. The CDR3 loop spans 14 amino acids.

This sequence joins TRBV24-1 and TRBJ1-2; TRBD1 matches 7 bases. The CDR3 runs to 14 residues. V gave up 4 bases and J gave up 8 bases; unmatched junction bases: 9. CDR1 and CDR2 from the germline V gene are KGHDR and SFDVKD. The CDR3 reads CATSDADRAWGYTF. CDR3 nucleotides: TGTGCCACCAGTGACGCTGACAGGGCATGGGGCTACACCTTC.

This clonotype appeared a single time. The rearrangement links TRBV7-9 to TRBJ1-2, with D possibly TRBD1 on 5 matching bases. The CDR3 contains 14 residues. The germline V gene encodes CDR1 SEHNR and CDR2 FQNEAQ (reference sequence). The germline V and J ends were trimmed by 5 bases and 4 bases, with 14 bases remaining between them. As DNA, the CDR3 is TGTGCCAGCAGCCACCGAGGGGCACCCTATGGCTACACCTTC. As protein: CASSHRGAPYGYTF.